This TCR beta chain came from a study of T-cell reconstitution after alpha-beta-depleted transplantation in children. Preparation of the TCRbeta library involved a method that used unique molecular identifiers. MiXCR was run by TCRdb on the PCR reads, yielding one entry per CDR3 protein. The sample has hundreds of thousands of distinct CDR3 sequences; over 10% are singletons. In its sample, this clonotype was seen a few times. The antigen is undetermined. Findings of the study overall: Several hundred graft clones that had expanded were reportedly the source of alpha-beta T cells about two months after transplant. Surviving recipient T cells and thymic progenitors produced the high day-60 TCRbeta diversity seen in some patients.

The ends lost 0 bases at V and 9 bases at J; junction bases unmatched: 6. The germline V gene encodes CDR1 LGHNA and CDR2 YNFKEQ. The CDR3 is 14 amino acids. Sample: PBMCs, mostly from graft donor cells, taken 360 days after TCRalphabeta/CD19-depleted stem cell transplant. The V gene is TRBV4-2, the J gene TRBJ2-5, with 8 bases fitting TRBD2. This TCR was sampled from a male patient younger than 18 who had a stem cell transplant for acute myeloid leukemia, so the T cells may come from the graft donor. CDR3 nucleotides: TGTGCCAGCAGCCAAGAGGGACTAGAAGGGGCCCAGTACTTC. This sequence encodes CASSQEGLEGAQYF.